These 17 T cell receptor beta chains came from one sample sequenced in a study of blood T cell repertoires in COVID-19. Repertoires were generated with immunoSEQ multiplex PCR, while TCRdb's copy carries only in-frame clones and drops some. The repertoire includes about 16,000 clones, around 90% of them detected once, and approximately 25% sits in the top ten. The material sequenced was peripheral blood. The receptors shown here come from a man aged 60 to 75 with acute or convalescent COVID-19.

The chain has TRBV7-9 and TRBJ1-3, with TRBD1 matching over 7 bases. Germline CDR1 SEHNR, CDR2 FQNEAQ (reference sequence). Trimming removed 1 base from V and 9 bases from J; junction bases left unmatched: 9. The CDR3 is 15 amino acids. The CDR3 loop is CASSLEGGDLSTIYF. In DNA, the CDR3 is TGTGCCAGCAGCTTAGAAGGGGGCGACCTCAGCACCATATATTTT. Using reference TRBV7-9 and TRBJ1-3 for the parts outside the CDR3, the full variable domain is DTGVSQNPRHKITKRGQNVTFRCDPISEHNRLYWYRQTLGQGPEFLTYFQNEAQLEKSRLLSDRFSAERPKGSFSTLEIQRTEQGDSAMYLCASSLEGGDLSTIYFGEGSWLTVV.

The CDR3 nucleotides are TGTGCCAGCAGCTTAACGGGGTCGGTGATCACAGATACGCAGTATTTT. Residues: CASSLTGSVITDTQYF. J is TRBJ2-3 and V is TRBV5-4, with TRBD2 as a possible D gene (5 bases). The CDR3 totals 16 residues. Between the trimmed V and J ends, which lost 2 bases and 2 bases, there was a span of 15 bases. CDR1 is SGHNT, CDR2 YYREEE, per germline (reference sequence).

The V call is TRBV13, the J call TRBJ2-2, with a weak D call TRBD1 (5 bases). The CDR3 spans 15 residues. Germline CDR1 reads PRHDT; CDR2 reads FYEKMQ (reference sequence). Trimming took off 0 bases at V and 4 bases at J, with 9 bases between the two ends. CDR3 loop: CASSLGGRGTGELFF. CDR3 DNA: TGTGCCAGCAGCTTAGGGGGGCGCGGCACCGGGGAGCTGTTTTTT.

The V gene is TRBV2, the J gene TRBJ2-1, with 16 bases aligning to TRBD2. V shed 5 bases, J shed 7 bases, and the junction held 8 bases outside the gene matches. The CDR3 runs to 17 residues. Germline CDR1 SNHLY, CDR2 FYNNEI. The CDR3 DNA is TGTGCCAGCAGTCCGGGACTAGCGGGAGGGCCTGGTAATGAGCAGTTCTTC. Translation: CASSPGLAGGPGNEQFF. Using reference TRBV2 and TRBJ2-1 for the parts outside the CDR3, the full variable domain is EPEVTQTPSHQVTQMGQEVILRCVPISNHLYFYWYRQILGQKVEFLVSFYNNEISEKSEIFDDQFSVERPDGSNFTLKIRSTKLEDSAMYFCASSPGLAGGPGNEQFFGPGTRLTVL.

V is TRBV10-3 and J is TRBJ2-6; possible D gene TRBD1, 6 bases. Trimming took 5 bases from V and 2 from J, leaving 19 bases between them. This CDR3 has 18 residues. Germline V gene sequence: CDR1 ENHRY, CDR2 SYGVKD. The chain's CDR3 is CAISTYLPGQPGANVLTF. The DNA of the CDR3 is TGTGCCATCAGTACCTATCTTCCGGGACAACCTGGGGCCAACGTCCTGACTTTC.

The chain is built from TRBV3-1 (or the pseudogene TRBV3-2) and TRBJ1-6; 9 positions agree with TRBD1. The CDR3 totals 14 residues. CDR1 LGHDT and CDR2 YNNKEL come from the germline V gene (reference sequence). The ends lost 4 bases at V and 6 bases at J; junction bases unmatched: 1. DNA for the CDR3: TGTGCCAGCAGCCCGGGACAGGGTAATTCACCCCTCCACTTT. Residues: CASSPGQGNSPLHF.

This chain links TRBV27 with TRBJ2-3; D remains unclear. Looked up from germline, CDR1 is MNHEY and CDR2 is SMNVEV (reference sequence). The CDR3 has 15 amino acids. V was clipped by 3 bases and J by 0 bases, with 10 bases between them. The CDR3 here is CASSFRGSSTDTQYF. The DNA for the CDR3 is TGTGCCAGCAGTTTTCGAGGTTCTAGCACAGATACGCAGTATTTT.

This clone was detected a few times. The genes are TRBV28 and TRBJ2-1; no reliable D call. The germline V gene encodes CDR1 MDHEN and CDR2 SYDVKM. The CDR3 extends over 15 amino acids. Trimming pared 1 base from V and 1 base from J, leaving 8 bases between. The CDR3 loop is CASSLSPFSYNEQFF. CDR3 bases: TGTGCCAGCAGTTTATCCCCCTTTTCCTACAATGAGCAGTTCTTC.

The chain employs TRBV3-1 (or the pseudogene TRBV3-2) and TRBJ1-5, with no clear D. The CDR3 spans 13 residues. Trimming removed 0 bases from V and 6 bases from J, with 6 bases in between. Germline CDR1 reads LGHDT; CDR2 reads YNNKEL (reference sequence). The CDR3 bases are TGTGCCAGCAGCCAAGACAGATCTCAGCCCCAGCATTTT. Protein sequence: CASSQDRSQPQHF.

The chain recombines TRBV6-1 with TRBJ2-1; D gene unclear. CDR1 is MNHNS, CDR2 SASEGT, per germline. The CDR3 length is 14 residues. Trimming removed 2 bases at V and 3 bases at J, with 8 bases between. This CDR3 is CASSETAFYNEQFF. CDR3 in DNA: TGTGCCAGCAGTGAAACAGCCTTCTACAATGAGCAGTTCTTC.

The rearrangement joins TRBV27 to TRBJ2-1; 8 bases line up with TRBD1. V dropped 6 bases and J dropped 0; count of bases not matched to a gene: 4. The CDR3 runs 15 residues. Germline V lookup: CDR1 MNHEY, CDR2 SMNVEV (reference sequence). CDR3 bases: TGTGCCAGCAGCAAACAGGGGGGCTCCTACAATGAGCAGTTCTTC. Its protein is CASSKQGGSYNEQFF.

This clone occurred once. V usage is TRBV6-5 and J usage is TRBJ1-5; 11 nucleotides match TRBD1. There are 14 residues in the CDR3. Unmatched junction bases numbered 6, after V lost 7 bases and J lost 7 bases. CDR1 MNHEY and CDR2 SVGAGI come from the germline V gene. The CDR3 loop is CASTDRGRGQPQHF. CDR3 nucleotides: TGTGCCAGCACGGACAGGGGGCGCGGCCAGCCCCAGCATTTT.

The chain has TRBV27 and TRBJ1-1; D not certain. The CDR3 sequence is 15 residues long. In germline, CDR1 is MNHEY, CDR2 SMNVEV (reference sequence). Deletions cut 0 bases from V and 0 bases from J, with 8 bases between. For the CDR3, the DNA is TGTGCCAGCAGTTTATCGCGGCCCTTGAACACTGAAGCTTTCTTT. This gives the protein CASSLSRPLNTEAFF.

The chain has TRBV27 and TRBJ2-2, with 8 bases aligning to TRBD1. CDR3 length: 14 amino acids. The V and J ends lost 6 bases and 5 bases, in that order; junction bases with no gene match: 5. Germline assignment: CDR1 MNHEY and CDR2 SMNVEV (reference sequence). CDR3: CASRRTGITGELFF. In DNA, the CDR3 is TGTGCCAGCAGACGGACAGGGATAACCGGGGAGCTGTTTTTT.

The chain carries TRBV5-1 and TRBJ2-1, with 7 bases matching TRBD2. The CDR3 totals 15 residues. The V and J ends lost 0 bases and 7 bases, in that order; junction bases with no gene match: 7. Germline values: CDR1 SGHRS, CDR2 YFSETQ. CDR3 sequence (DNA): TGCGCCAGCAGCTTGGCCGGGGAGGGTTGGAATGAGCAGTTCTTC. Amino acid sequence: CASSLAGEGWNEQFF.

The chain recombines TRBV28 with TRBJ2-5; 7 bases align to TRBD1. V was clipped by 4 bases and J by 10 bases; unmatched bases: 12. The CDR3 runs 14 residues. The germline V gene has CDR1 MDHEN and CDR2 SYDVKM. For the CDR3, the DNA is TGTGCCAGCAGTTCGCGACAGGGCCGATTAGTCCAGTACTTC. This translates into CASSSRQGRLVQYF.

The chain combines TRBV7-2 with TRBJ2-2, with 7 bases fitting TRBD2. V dropped 7 bases and J dropped 3; count of bases not matched to a gene: 8. Looked up from germline, CDR1 is SGHTA and CDR2 is FQGNSA. This CDR3 has 15 amino acids. CDR3 residues: CASTLGGDYTGELFF. The CDR3 DNA reads TGTGCCAGCACCCTGGGAGGGGATTACACCGGGGAGCTGTTTTTT.